This T cell receptor beta chain derives from a study of blood T cell repertoires in COVID-19. Background on the study: Spain, Italy and the United States supplied samples that represented acute and convalescent COVID-19.

The germline CDR1 and CDR2 sequences are GTSNPN and SVGIG (reference sequence). V was clipped by 2 bases and J by 9 bases, with 17 bases between them. This CDR3 is built from 15 residues. How the authors handled the data: Reference gene primer amplification gave estimated nucleated cell counts. Method: immunoSEQ multiplex PCR; TCRdb's copy keeps in-frame clones and lacks some. V, J and clone size are those of that table, while D and trimming were read from the DNA. The table records more than 300,000 clones, more than 70% of them present only once. Seattle cases were enrolled at active infection and followed longitudinally.

The source is a woman younger than 45 with COVID-19, enrolled during active disease. Material: peripheral blood. V usage is TRBV30 and J usage is TRBJ1-6; tentative D call: TRBD1 (6 bases). Here the CDR3 DNA reads TGTGCCTGGAGTATGGGGCAGGGGAACAGTTCACCCCTCCACTTT. Translating gives CAWSMGQGNSSPLHF.